This paragraph reports one TCR beta chain. Its target is unknown. From RNA, the CDR3 regions of TCR beta chains were amplified and sequenced. HTBI primers were used in a first-round RT-PCR, which preceded a second-round multiplex PCR. TCRdb called the multiplex PCR reads again in MiXCR, with one record for every CDR3 protein. The table shows about 740,000 distinct CDR3 sequences, with 40% occurring only once. The sample originates from a study of Graves' ophthalmopathy and Graves' hyperthyroidism. The study, taken as a whole, reports: Prediction of ophthalmopathy progression reached around 70% sensitivity and around 72% specificity. Blood contained most expanded thyroid clonotypes exceeding 0.001 frequency.

Moderate-to-severe activity, CAS at least 3, NOSPECS at least 4 and duration under 3 months characterized donors with ophthalmopathy. V was clipped by 6 bases and J by 5 bases, with 28 bases between them. CDR3 length equals 19 residues. CDR1 is MGHDK, CDR2 SYGVNS, per germline. The V gene is TRBV25-1, the J gene TRBJ2-2; tentatively, D is TRBD1 (5 bases). Sequenced input: peripheral blood. The receptor was isolated from an adult man with Graves' ophthalmopathy. Here the CDR3 DNA reads TGTGCCAGCAGCCCCCCCCCCAGTGGTATGCAGGGTCCGACCGGGGAGCTGTTTTTT. This encodes CASSPPPSGMQGPTGELFF.